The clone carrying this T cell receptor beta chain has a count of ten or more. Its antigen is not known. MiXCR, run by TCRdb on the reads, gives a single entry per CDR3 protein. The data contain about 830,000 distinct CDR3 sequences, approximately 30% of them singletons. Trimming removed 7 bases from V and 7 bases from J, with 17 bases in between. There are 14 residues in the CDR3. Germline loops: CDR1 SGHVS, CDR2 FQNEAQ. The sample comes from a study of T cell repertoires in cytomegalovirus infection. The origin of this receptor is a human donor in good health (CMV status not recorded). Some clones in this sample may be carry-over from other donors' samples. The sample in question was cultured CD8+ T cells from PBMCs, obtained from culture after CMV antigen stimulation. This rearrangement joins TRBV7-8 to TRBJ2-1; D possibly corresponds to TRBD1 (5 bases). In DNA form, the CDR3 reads TGTGCCAGCAAAGGGGCGCCTAAGGAAAATGAGCAGTTCTTC. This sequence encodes CASKGAPKENEQFF.